What follows is one T cell receptor beta chain and its context. Its antigen is not identified. Its ends do not fully match the called genes, so a read error is possible. Using a J-beta primer mix together with a sample-barcoded 5' primer, a second PCR was run for roughly 7 to 12 cycles. The authors tagged each cDNA molecule using a template-switch adaptor with 12 random nucleotides. In TCRdb, the 5' RACE reads were re-called with MiXCR into one record per CDR3 protein. The data contain more than 800,000 distinct CDR3 sequences, more than 25% of them singletons. This entry belongs to a study of blood T cells in healthy people across ages. Study-wide results and caveats: Measured against age, TCR beta diversity per million T cells decreased in a roughly linear manner. Long-lived donors had more naive CD4+ cells and higher diversity than aged donors.

This CDR3 is 14 amino acids long. The rearrangement joins TRBV12-3 or TRBV12-4 to TRBJ2-3; TRBD1 matches at 7 bases. The sample was blood. This TCR came from a woman of 80 years or more in good health. This chain's CDR3 is CASSRRQGTDAQYF. CDR3 in DNA: TGTGCCAGCAGCCGAAGACAGGGCACAGATGCGCAGTATTTT.